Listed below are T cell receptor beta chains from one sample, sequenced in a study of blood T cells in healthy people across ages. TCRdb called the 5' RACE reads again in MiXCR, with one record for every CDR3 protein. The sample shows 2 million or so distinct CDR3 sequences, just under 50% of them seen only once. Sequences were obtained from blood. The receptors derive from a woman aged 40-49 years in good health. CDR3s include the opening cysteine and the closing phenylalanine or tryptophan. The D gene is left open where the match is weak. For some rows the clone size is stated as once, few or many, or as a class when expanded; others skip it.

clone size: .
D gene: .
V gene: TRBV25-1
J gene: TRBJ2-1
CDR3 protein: CASSEPGGESSYNEQFF
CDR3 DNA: TGTGCCAGCAGTGAACCGGGCGGGGAAAGCTCCTACAATGAGCAGTTCTTC

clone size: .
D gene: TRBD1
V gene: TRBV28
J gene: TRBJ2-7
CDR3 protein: CASSPPRQGMYEQYF
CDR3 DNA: TGTGCCAGCAGTCCGCCCCGACAGGGCATGTACGAGCAGTACTTC

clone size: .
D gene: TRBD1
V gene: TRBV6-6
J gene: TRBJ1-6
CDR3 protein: CAGSGTGRSPLHF
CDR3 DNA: TGTGCCGGATCCGGGACAGGTCGATCACCCCTCCACTTT

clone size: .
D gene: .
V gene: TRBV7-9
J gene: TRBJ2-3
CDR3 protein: CASSLKQDTQYF
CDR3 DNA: TGTGCCAGCAGCTTAAAGCAAGATACGCAGTATTTT

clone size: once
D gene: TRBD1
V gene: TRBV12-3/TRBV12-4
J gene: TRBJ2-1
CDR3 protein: CASSLSGTGGDEQFF
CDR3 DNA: TGTGCCAGCAGTCTCTCCGGGACAGGGGGGGATGAGCAGTTCTTC

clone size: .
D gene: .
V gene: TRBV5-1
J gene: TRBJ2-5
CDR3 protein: CASSLADRNKEETQYF
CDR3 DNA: TGCGCCAGCAGCTTGGCCGACAGAAATAAGGAAGAGACCCAGTACTTC

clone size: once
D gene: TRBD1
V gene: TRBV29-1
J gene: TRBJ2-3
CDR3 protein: CSVEAEDRGTDTQYF
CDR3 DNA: TGCAGCGTTGAAGCTGAGGACAGGGGCACAGATACGCAGTATTTT

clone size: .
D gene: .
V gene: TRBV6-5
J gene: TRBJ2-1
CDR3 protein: CASSYFLRDEQFF
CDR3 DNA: TGTGCCAGCAGTTACTTCCTCCGGGATGAGCAGTTCTTC

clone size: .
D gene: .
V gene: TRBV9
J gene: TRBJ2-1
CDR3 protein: CASSARSEQFF
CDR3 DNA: TGTGCCAGCAGCGCACGAAGCGAGCAGTTCTTC

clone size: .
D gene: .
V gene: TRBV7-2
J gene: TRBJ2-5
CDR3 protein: CASNLVRQRQETQYF
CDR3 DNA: TGTGCCAGCAACTTAGTACGACAGCGACAAGAGACCCAGTACTTC

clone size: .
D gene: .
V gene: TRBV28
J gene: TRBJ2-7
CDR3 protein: CASSIPGYREQYF
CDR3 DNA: TGTGCCAGCAGCATCCCGGGGTACCGTGAGCAGTACTTC

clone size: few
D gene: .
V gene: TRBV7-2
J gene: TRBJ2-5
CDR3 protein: CASTPNGWETQYF
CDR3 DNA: TGTGCCAGCACCCCGAATGGTTGGGAGACCCAGTACTTC

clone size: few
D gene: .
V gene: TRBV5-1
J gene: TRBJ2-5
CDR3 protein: CASSLQGPQYF
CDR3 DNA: TGCGCCAGCAGCTTGCAGGGTCCCCAGTACTTC

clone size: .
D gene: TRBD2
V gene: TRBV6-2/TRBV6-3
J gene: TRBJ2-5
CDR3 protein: CASSQTRIAGEQYF
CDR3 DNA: TGTGCCAGCAGCCAGACCAGAATAGCGGGGGAGCAGTACTTC

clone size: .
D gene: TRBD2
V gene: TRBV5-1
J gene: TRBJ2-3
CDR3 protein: CASRAGTNTDTQYF
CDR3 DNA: TGCGCCAGCAGGGCCGGGACTAACACAGATACGCAGTATTTT

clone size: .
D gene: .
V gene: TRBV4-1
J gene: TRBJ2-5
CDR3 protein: CASSQAQSETQYF
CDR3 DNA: TGCGCCAGCAGCCAAGCCCAGAGTGAGACCCAGTACTTC

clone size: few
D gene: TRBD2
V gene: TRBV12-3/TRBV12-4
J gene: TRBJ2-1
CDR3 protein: CASGVLAGYNEQFF
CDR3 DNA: TGTGCCAGCGGCGTACTAGCGGGGTACAATGAGCAGTTCTTC

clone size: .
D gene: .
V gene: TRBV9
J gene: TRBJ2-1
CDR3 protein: CASSQPQEGSSYNEQFF
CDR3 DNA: TGTGCCAGCAGCCAACCCCAGGAGGGGAGCTCCTACAATGAGCAGTTCTTC

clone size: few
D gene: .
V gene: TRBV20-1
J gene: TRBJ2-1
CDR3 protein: CSASPVSSYNEQFF
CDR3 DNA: TGCAGTGCTAGCCCGGTAAGCTCCTACAATGAGCAGTTCTTC

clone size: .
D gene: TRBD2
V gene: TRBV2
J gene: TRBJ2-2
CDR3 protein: CASSEEFLRQRGEAGELFF
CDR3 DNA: TGTGCCAGCAGTGAAGAATTTTTACGGCAGCGGGGGGAGGCCGGGGAGCTGTTTTTT

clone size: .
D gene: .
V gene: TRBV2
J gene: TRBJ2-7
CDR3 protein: CANGGVGRNEQYF
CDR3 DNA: TGTGCCAACGGGGGTGTGGGGAGAAACGAGCAGTACTTC

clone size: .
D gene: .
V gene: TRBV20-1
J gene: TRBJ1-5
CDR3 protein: CSARAANSNQPQHF
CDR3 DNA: TGCAGTGCTAGAGCTGCTAATAGCAATCAGCCCCAGCATTTT

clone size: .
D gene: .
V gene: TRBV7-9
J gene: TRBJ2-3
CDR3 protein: CASRGQLTDTQYF
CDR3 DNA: TGTGCCAGCAGGGGCCAGCTCACAGATACGCAGTATTTT

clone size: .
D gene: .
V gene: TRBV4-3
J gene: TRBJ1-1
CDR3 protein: CASSQDGLTTEPFF
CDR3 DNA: TGCGCCAGCAGCCAAGATGGACTTACCACTGAACCTTTCTTT

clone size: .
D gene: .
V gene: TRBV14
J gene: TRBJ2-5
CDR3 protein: CASSQGSRAETQYF
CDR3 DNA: TGTGCCAGCAGCCAAGGTAGCAGAGCAGAGACCCAGTACTTC

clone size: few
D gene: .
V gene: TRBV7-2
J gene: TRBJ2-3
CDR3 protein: CASSLWGALTTDTQYF
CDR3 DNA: TGTGCCAGCAGCTTATGGGGGGCCTTGACAACAGATACGCAGTATTTT

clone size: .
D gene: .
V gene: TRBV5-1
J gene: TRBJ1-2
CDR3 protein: CASSPDRDTHYGHTF
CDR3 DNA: TGCGCCAGCAGCCCGGATCGGGACACCCACTATGGCCACACCTTC

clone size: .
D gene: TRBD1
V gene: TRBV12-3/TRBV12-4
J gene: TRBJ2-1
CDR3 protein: CASSRQGALVNEQFF
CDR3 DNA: TGTGCCAGCAGTAGACAGGGGGCGTTGGTCAATGAGCAGTTCTTC

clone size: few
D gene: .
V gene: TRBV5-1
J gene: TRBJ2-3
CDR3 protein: CASNILASTDTQYF
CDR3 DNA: TGCGCCAGCAACATCCTAGCGTCCACAGATACGCAGTATTTT

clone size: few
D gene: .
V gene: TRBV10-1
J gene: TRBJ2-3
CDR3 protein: CASNLRQGTDTQYF
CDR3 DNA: TGCGCCAGCAATCTTCGGCAGGGCACAGATACGCAGTATTTT

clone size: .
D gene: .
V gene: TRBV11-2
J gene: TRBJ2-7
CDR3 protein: CASSLVVRSSYEQYF
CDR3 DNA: TGTGCCAGCAGCTTAGTTGTCAGGAGCTCCTACGAGCAGTACTTC

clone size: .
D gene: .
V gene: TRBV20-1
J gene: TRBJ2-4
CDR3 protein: CSATGLLAKNIQYF
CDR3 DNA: TGCAGTGCTACGGGACTCTTAGCCAAAAACATTCAGTACTTC

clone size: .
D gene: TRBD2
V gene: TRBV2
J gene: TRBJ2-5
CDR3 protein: CASRSLAGGWETQYF
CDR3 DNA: TGTGCCAGCAGGAGCCTAGCGGGGGGCTGGGAGACCCAGTACTTC

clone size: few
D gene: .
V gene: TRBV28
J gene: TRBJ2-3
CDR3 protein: CASRAGAPDTQYF
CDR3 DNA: TGTGCCAGCAGGGCGGGGGCCCCTGATACGCAGTATTTT

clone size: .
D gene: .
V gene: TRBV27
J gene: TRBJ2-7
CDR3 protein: CASRKTLSYEQYF
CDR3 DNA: TGTGCCAGCAGGAAAACACTCTCCTACGAGCAGTACTTC

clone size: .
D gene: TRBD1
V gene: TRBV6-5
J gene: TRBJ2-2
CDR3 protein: CASSYSRQGVGELFF
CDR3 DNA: TGTGCCAGCAGTTACTCGAGACAGGGGGTCGGGGAGCTGTTTTTT

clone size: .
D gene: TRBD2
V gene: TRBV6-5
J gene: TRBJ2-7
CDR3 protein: CASALAGGTYEQYF
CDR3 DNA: TGTGCCAGTGCCCTGGCGGGGGGAACCTACGAGCAGTACTTC

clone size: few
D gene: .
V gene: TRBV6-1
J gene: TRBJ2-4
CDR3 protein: CASRGDRGGLALLNIQYF
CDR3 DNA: TGTGCCAGCAGGGGTGACAGGGGTGGACTAGCGCTTCTGAACATTCAGTACTTC

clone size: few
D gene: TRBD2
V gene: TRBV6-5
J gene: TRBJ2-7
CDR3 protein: CASKTSGGIYEQYF
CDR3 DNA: TGTGCCAGCAAGACTAGCGGGGGTATATACGAGCAGTACTTC

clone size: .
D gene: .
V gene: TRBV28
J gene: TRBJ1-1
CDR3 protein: CASSFPPHKNTEAFF
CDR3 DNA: TGTGCCAGCAGTTTCCCACCCCACAAGAACACTGAAGCTTTCTTT

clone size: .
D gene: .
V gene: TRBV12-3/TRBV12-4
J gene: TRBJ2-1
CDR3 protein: CASSSSEFRIDEQFF
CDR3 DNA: TGTGCCAGCAGTAGTAGCGAGTTCCGCATTGATGAGCAGTTCTTC

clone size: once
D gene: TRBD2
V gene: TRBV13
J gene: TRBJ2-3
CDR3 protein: CASSLSDFGVAGTGTDTQYF
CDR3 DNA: TGTGCCAGCAGCTTGTCAGACTTTGGAGTAGCGGGGACCGGCACAGATACGCAGTATTTT

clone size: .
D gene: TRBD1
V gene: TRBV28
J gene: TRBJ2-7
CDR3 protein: CASSFQGACEQYF
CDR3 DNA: TGTGCCAGCAGTTTCCAGGGGGCATGCGAGCAGTACTTC

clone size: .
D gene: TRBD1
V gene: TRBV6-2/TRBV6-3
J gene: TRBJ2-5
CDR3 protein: CASSPPGQGVRTQYF
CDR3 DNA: TGTGCCAGCAGCCCCCCTGGACAGGGGGTGCGGACCCAGTACTTC

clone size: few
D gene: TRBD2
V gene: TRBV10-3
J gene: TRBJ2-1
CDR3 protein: CAISSSGGAGNEQFF
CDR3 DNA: TGTGCCATCAGCTCGAGCGGGGGGGCTGGCAATGAGCAGTTCTTC

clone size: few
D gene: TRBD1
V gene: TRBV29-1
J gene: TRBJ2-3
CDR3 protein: CSVGGTATQYF
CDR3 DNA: TGCAGCGTTGGTGGGACAGCTACGCAGTATTTT

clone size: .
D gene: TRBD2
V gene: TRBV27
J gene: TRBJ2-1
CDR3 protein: CASSAMELAGGLNEQFF
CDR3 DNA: TGTGCCAGCAGCGCTATGGAGCTAGCGGGGGGGCTCAATGAGCAGTTCTTC

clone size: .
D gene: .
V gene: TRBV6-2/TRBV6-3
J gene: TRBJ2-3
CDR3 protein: CASSPPRRDGTDTQYF
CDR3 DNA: TGTGCCAGCAGTCCACCGCGACGGGACGGCACAGATACGCAGTATTTT

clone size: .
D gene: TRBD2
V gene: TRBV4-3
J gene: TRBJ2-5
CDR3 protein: CASSQGQAGALYGETQYF
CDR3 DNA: TGCGCCAGCAGCCAAGGTCAAGCGGGGGCCCTCTATGGGGAGACCCAGTACTTC

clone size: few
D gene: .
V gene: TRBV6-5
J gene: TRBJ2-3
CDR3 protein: CASCGGADTQYF
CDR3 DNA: TGTGCCAGCTGTGGAGGCGCAGATACGCAGTATTTT

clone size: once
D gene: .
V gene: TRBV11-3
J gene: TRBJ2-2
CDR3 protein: CASSPPPGANTGELFF
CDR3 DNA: TGTGCCAGCAGCCCCCCGCCGGGCGCTAACACCGGGGAGCTGTTTTTT

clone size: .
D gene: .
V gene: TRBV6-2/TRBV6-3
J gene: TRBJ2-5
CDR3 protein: CASSSHWGQTQYF
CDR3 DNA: TGTGCCAGCAGTTCCCATTGGGGACAGACCCAGTACTTC

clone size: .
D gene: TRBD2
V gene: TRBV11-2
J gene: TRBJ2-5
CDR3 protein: CASSTAARTRTQETQYF
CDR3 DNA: TGTGCCAGCAGCACCGCCGCCAGGACTAGGACACAAGAGACCCAGTACTTC

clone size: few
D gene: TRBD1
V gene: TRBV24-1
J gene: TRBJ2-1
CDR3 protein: CATSDNGQGINEQFF
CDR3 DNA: TGTGCCACCAGTGATAACGGACAGGGTATCAATGAGCAGTTCTTC

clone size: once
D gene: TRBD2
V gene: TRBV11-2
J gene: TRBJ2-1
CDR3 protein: CASSYNGGVVYNEQFF
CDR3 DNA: TGTGCCAGCAGCTACAACGGGGGGGTTGTGTACAATGAGCAGTTCTTC

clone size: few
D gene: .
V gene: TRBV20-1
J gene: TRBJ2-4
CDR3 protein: CSASSGVDTDIQYF
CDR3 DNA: TGCAGTGCTAGCTCTGGGGTTGATACGGACATTCAGTACTTC

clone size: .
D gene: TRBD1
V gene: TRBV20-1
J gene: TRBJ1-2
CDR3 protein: CSARVSGTGGYGYTF
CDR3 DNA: TGCAGTGCTAGAGTTTCCGGGACAGGTGGCTATGGCTACACCTTC